This T cell receptor (beta chain) is from a study of OX40 agonist ivuxolimab in advanced cancers. About the research overall: Each dose-escalation patient presented with hepatocellular carcinoma, melanoma, renal cell or head and neck cancer.

The V end was cut by 0 bases, the J end by 5 bases, with 11 bases between. This CDR3 contains 15 residues. Germline CDR1 reads PRHDT; CDR2 reads FYEKMQ (reference sequence). Overall study findings and caveats: CD8+ T cells averaged more expanded clones than CD4+. The 0.1-3.0 mg/kg partial responders had among the lowest clonal expansion. Expanded peripheral T cell antigen specificity was not determined.

Data came from immunoSEQ multiplex PCR; TCRdb stores just in-frame clones and leaves some out. The sample has more than 70,000 clones, roughly 90% seen once. With regard to this clone: The antigen remains undetermined.

The chain has TRBV13 and TRBJ2-1; D is ambiguous. The receptor was isolated from an adult with an advanced solid tumor such as melanoma, head and neck, liver or kidney cancer. The material sequenced was CD4+ or CD8+ T cells sorted from blood, taken in a trial of the OX40 agonist ivuxolimab. CDR3 nucleotides: TGTGCCAGCAGCTTAGGCAGACGGGCTAACAATGAGCAGTTCTTC. Its protein is CASSLGRRANNEQFF. The whole variable domain, remainder taken from reference TRBV13 and TRBJ2-1, is AAGVIQSPRHLIKEKRETATLKCYPIPRHDTVYWYQQGPGQDPQFLISFYEKMQSDKGSIPDRFSAQQFSDYHSELNMSSLELGDSALYFCASSLGRRANNEQFFGPGTRLTVL.